This passage covers 7 T cell receptor beta chains from one sample sequenced in a study of cytomegalovirus exposure and HLA in healthy donors. Both 60 Vbeta primers and 13 Jbeta primers went into the PCR. Clones were sequenced by immunoSEQ multiplex PCR, and TCRdb holds only the in-frame ones, with some missing. The table has 100,000 or so clones, under 80% seen once. The source material was PBMCs. Receptor source: a woman aged 50 to 60 in good health and CMV-seropositive.

V gene TRBV29-1 combines with J gene TRBJ2-3; TRBD2 matches 10 bases. After removal of 4 bases from V and 6 bases from J, the junction contained 7 bases not matched to a gene. Germline V gives CDR1 SQVTM, CDR2 ANQGSEA. The CDR3 runs 14 residues. The CDR3: CSVGLAGGRDTQYF. The CDR3 bases are TGCAGCGTTGGATTAGCGGGAGGTCGGGATACGCAGTATTTT.

The chain carries TRBV5-4 and TRBJ2-5; D gene unclear. The J call may not be correct, given that the DNA end is closer to TRBJ2-7. The CDR3 consists of 15 residues. Germline V CDR1 and CDR2: SGHNT, YYREEE (reference sequence). CDR3 coding DNA: TGTGCCAGCAGCCTGGTAGGCAGGAACTCCTACGAGCAGTACTTC. This codes for CASSLVGRNSYEQYF.

This chain uses TRBV19 with TRBJ2-5, with D possibly TRBD2 on 6 matching bases. This CDR3 contains 13 residues. Germline V lookup: CDR1 LNHDA, CDR2 SQIVND (reference sequence). V was shortened by 5 bases and J by 5 bases, with 12 bases between the two germline ends. This chain's CDR3 is CASSSVGGETQYF. DNA for the CDR3: TGTGCCAGTAGTTCCGTGGGAGGTGAGACCCAGTACTTC.

Only a few counts were recorded for this clone. The CDR3 DNA reads as TGTGCCAGCAGTGCGGTCTTCAATTCACCCCTCCACTTT. Translation gives CASSAVFNSPLHF. The chain joins TRBV6-4 to TRBJ1-6; D not resolved. Germline lookup yields CDR1 MRHNA and CDR2 SNTAGT. The ends were cut back, 4 bases at V and 7 bases at J, with 8 bases in the middle. This CDR3 region has 13 residues.

The genes are TRBV19 and TRBJ2-1; D remains ambiguous. V was cut by 1 base and J by 1 base, with 8 bases left in between. From germline, CDR1 is LNHDA and CDR2 SQIVND (reference sequence). This CDR3 spans 15 amino acids. The CDR3 sequence is CASSIGPLSYNEQFF. CDR3 nucleotides: TGTGCCAGTAGTATAGGGCCCCTTTCCTACAATGAGCAGTTCTTC.

V and J are TRBV5-4 and TRBJ2-3, with D perhaps matching TRBD2 (7 bases). This CDR3 is built from 14 residues. In germline, CDR1 is SGHNT, CDR2 YYREEE (reference sequence). V dropped 4 bases and J dropped 6 bases, with 15 bases sitting between them. CDR3 coding DNA: TGTGCCAGCAGCACGGGGGGCCGGGAGGATACGCAGTATTTT. Translated, it gives CASSTGGREDTQYF.

The chain combines TRBV6-1 with TRBJ2-6; D not certain. CDR1 and CDR2 (germline): MNHNS, SASEGT. This CDR3 has 18 amino acids. V was clipped by 4 bases and J by 1 base, with 17 bases between them. The CDR3 region is CASSGLSLLTSGANVLTF. CDR3 bases: TGTGCCAGCAGTGGACTCTCACTCTTAACTTCTGGGGCCAACGTCCTGACTTTC.